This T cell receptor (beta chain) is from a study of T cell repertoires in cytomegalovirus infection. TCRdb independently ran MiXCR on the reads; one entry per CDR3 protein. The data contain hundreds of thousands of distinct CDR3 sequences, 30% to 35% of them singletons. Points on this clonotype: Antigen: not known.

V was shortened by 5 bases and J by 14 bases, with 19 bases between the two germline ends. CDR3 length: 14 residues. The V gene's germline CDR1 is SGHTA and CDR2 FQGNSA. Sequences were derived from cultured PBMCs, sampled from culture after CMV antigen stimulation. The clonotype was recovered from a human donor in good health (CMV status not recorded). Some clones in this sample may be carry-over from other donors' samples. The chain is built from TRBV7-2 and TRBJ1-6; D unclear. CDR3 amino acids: CASSADRSLNTLHF. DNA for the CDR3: TGTGCCAGCAGCGCGGACCGCAGCCTGAACACCCTCCACTTT.